Reported below is one T cell receptor beta chain. Its antigen is unknown. It has no much larger one-base neighbor in the sample; base qualities were not kept. The immunoSEQ v3 hsTCRB kit was used to amplify TCR beta CDR3 regions from genomic DNA through bias-controlled multiplex PCR. TCR libraries were sequenced on an Illumina NextSeq 500 to about 1.8 million read pairs for survey level or 5-6 million for deep level. As for the authors' bioinformatics: Clonality was reported by immunoSEQ Analyzer software, which also assigned V, D and J genes and filtered out non-productive sequences. Repertoires were compared using productive Simpson clonality and Morisita overlap index of productive TRB rearrangements between infused TIL and blood. Absolute clonotype counts in blood were estimated as lymphocyte count times CD3+ fraction times the clone's productive frequency. The clones in this table, taken by TCRdb from immuneACCESS, are in-frame only. Not every clone is retained; where verified, under half of the shortfall comes from an unresolved V gene, and the cause of the rest is unknown. V and J calls and clone size follow that table, whereas D and trimming were derived from the DNA. The sample includes about 50,000 clones, with around 80% observed a single time. Around 4.8% of the sample rests with the top ten.

The record originates from a study of TIL therapy for anti-PD-1-resistant metastatic lung cancer (dated by TCRdb to about 2021). Concerning the study at large: Tumors were harvested prior to any PD-1/PD-L1 blockade, after which nivolumab was administered to patients, and lymphodepletion, expanded TIL infusion and IL-2 were given to patients who progressed. Most of the cohort had lung adenocarcinoma, including a few EGFR-mutant tumors and two ALK-rearranged tumors, and half of the patients were either current or former smokers. Enrolled patients had a median age of around 49 years (range about 38-85) and a median tumor PD-L1 proportion score of around 5.6%. A median non-synonymous tumor mutation burden of under 1.9 mutations per megabase was determined across the cohort by whole-exome sequencing. Tumor and peripheral blood T cell receptor beta sequencing was used to track clonotypes across tumor, expanded TIL product and serial blood samples.

The paper as a whole reports these results and caveats: Clonotypes from the infused TIL partially replaced the baseline peripheral repertoire and then declined over months, and persistence showed no apparent association with response. The study protocol defined all tumor marker inferences as exploratory. The cohort was highly selected, including more treatment-naive, never-smoker and oncogene-addicted patients than is typical, which limits generalizability.

Including the terminal cysteine and phenylalanine, the CDR3 comprises 13 residues. The kept DNA is CDR3 alone, 39 bases in frame from the first base. The germline V gene gives CDR1 as SGHRS and CDR2 as YFSETQ. V and J are truncated by 5 bases and 1 base respectively, leaving an intervening sequence of 9 bases. Explained via the paper, the time point label denotes: pre-treatment sample, taken before nivolumab and TIL therapy. Adults with stage 4 NSCLC were enrolled in a dual-center phase I trial from 2017 to early 2020. Samples were obtained from a single-arm, open-label phase I trial in which tumor-infiltrating lymphocyte therapy with nivolumab was evaluated in advanced non-small cell lung cancer. Blood mononuclear cells were isolated from EDTA tubes by Ficoll gradient and were snap-frozen as pellets, and DNA was extracted with a Qiagen mini-prep kit.

The chain links TRBV5-1 with TRBJ1-1; the D gene cannot be named for sure. Sample: blood, taken at baseline. The TCR originated in a woman aged 25-85 years with non-small cell lung cancer. The bases read TGCGCCAGCAGGTTTCAAGAGAACACTGAAGCTTTCTTT. The encoded protein is CASRFQENTEAFF.